This T cell receptor beta chain came from a study of T-cell reconstitution after alpha-beta-depleted transplantation in children. Broader study findings: The origin of alpha-beta T cells about two months after transplant was reportedly several hundred expanded graft clones. When one year had passed after transplant, most T-cell counts and diversity came from newly produced T cells. Surviving recipient T cells and thymic progenitors produced the high day-60 TCRbeta diversity seen in some patients.

Trimming took off 0 bases at V and 8 bases at J, with 5 bases between the two ends. There are 13 residues in the CDR3. TCRbeta library preparation incorporated unique molecular identifiers. TCRdb re-called the PCR reads through MiXCR, storing one row per CDR3 protein. This sample has about 580,000 distinct CDR3 sequences; over 25% occur once, and the top ten carry around 36%. In its sample, this clonotype was seen a few times. The target antigen is unknown. The sample in question was PBMCs, obtained before TCRalphabeta/CD19-depleted stem cell transplant. The sequence was obtained from a boy under two years old with Wiskott-Aldrich syndrome, due to receive a stem cell transplant. V gene TRBV12-3 or TRBV12-4 combines with J gene TRBJ1-6; D is ambiguous. Here the CDR3 reads CASSLASDSPLHF. As DNA, the CDR3 is TGTGCCAGCAGTTTAGCCTCCGATTCACCCCTCCACTTT.